This TCR beta chain was identified in a study of T cells in Graves' hyperthyroidism and ophthalmopathy. Study-wide points: Ophthalmopathy was separated from stable hyperthyroidism by a 13 V-J model. Blood held most thyroid clonotypes expanded above 0.001 frequency.

Thyroid ultrasound and orbital computed tomography, with clinical symptoms and serum thyroxine and TRAb, informed diagnoses. Using RNA transcripts as the source, TCR beta CDR3 regions were amplified. HTBI primers drove first-round RT-PCR of the TCR CDR3. MiXCR, run by TCRdb on the multiplex PCR reads, gives a single entry per CDR3 protein. The table shows about 500,000 distinct CDR3 sequences, with 13% to 15% occurring only once. A few counts support this clonotype. What it binds is not known. A much larger clone differs by one base, so this may be a read error. CDR3 length equals 14 residues. The germline V gene has CDR1 MNHEY and CDR2 SMNVEV (reference sequence).

The sequenced sample consisted of blood. This chain links TRBV27 with TRBJ2-3; TRBD2 might be the D (5 bases). The source of this sequence is a woman under 30 with Graves' hyperthyroidism. The CDR3 sequence is CANSPLPGTDTQYF. CDR3 bases: TGTGCCAACAGTCCCCTCCCGGGAACAGATACGCAGTATTTT.